This TCR beta chain was captured by sequencing in a study of spatial heterogeneity in lung cancer. Via MiXCR, TCRdb re-called the 5' RACE reads, giving one row per CDR3 protein. Of over 15,000 distinct CDR3 sequences listed, 4.5% to 7.5% are singletons. Time point denoted: sample taken at primary tumor resection. Material for sequencing was whole RNA from tumor, nontumor lung or frozen PBMC, left unsorted. Study findings and constraints: Mutation counts in tumors were tracked by counts of expanded intratumoral alpha and beta TCRs.

Many counts were recorded for this clonotype. Antigen specificity is unknown. This beta chain represents an off-target read in a library built for alpha chains; its size is of limited meaning. The CDR3 contains 14 residues. CDR1 and CDR2 from the germline V gene are DFQATT and SNEGSKA (reference sequence). Losses at the gene ends were 3 bases for V and 5 bases for J; bases not matched to a gene: 10. The sequence derives from a female donor with early-stage non-small cell lung cancer. The chain joins TRBV20-1 to TRBJ2-7; 7 nucleotides agree with TRBD2. Sequencing was performed on lung tumor tissue, taken at surgery. DNA of the CDR3: TGCAGTGCTAGTTGGATGGGGCGGGAGAACGAGCAGTACTTC. This encodes CSASWMGRENEQYF.